Below, one T cell receptor (beta chain) is given with its context. The data originate from a study of T-cell reconstitution after alpha-beta-depleted transplantation in children. The CDR3 length is 15 residues. From germline, CDR1 is SGHDT and CDR2 YYEEEE. V lost 2 bases and J lost 1; bases outside the gene matches: 1. TCRbeta library preparation incorporated unique molecular identifiers. TCRdb itself ran the PCR reads through MiXCR, one entry per CDR3 protein. The data contain 190,000 or so distinct CDR3 sequences, approximately 7% of them singletons. Sequenced here: PBMCs from the stem cell graft donor, sampled from the stem cell graft. This receptor was identified in a human donor who donated a stem cell graft to a child with Wiskott-Aldrich syndrome. The chain employs TRBV5-6 and TRBJ2-3; TRBD2 aligns across 10 bases. Written as DNA, the CDR3 is TGTGCCAGCAGCTTAGCGGGGGGGGGCACAGATACGCAGTATTTT. The encoded protein is CASSLAGGGTDTQYF.